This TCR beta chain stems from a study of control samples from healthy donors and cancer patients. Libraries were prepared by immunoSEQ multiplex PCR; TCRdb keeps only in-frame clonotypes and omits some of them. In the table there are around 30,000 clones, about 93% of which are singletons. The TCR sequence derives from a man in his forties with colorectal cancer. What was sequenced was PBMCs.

The CDR3 is CASSPPLGQGQQYF. The CDR3 nucleotides are TGTGCCAGCTCACCACCCCTCGGACAGGGACAGCAGTACTTC. The rearrangement joins TRBV18 to TRBJ2-7, with 8 bases that match TRBD1. Germline CDR1 reads KGHSH; CDR2 reads LQKENI. V was clipped by 0 bases and J by 8 bases; unmatched bases: 6. The CDR3 extends over 14 amino acids.